The 5 T cell receptor beta chains reported below all come from one sample, sequenced in a study of T-cell reconstitution after alpha-beta-depleted transplantation in children. Researchers prepared the TCRbeta library using unique molecular identifiers, the study reports. TCRdb re-called the PCR reads through MiXCR, storing one row per CDR3 protein. The sample holds 90,000 to 100,000 distinct CDR3 sequences, about a quarter seen once. This specimen was PBMCs, taken before TCRalphabeta/CD19-depleted stem cell transplant. Receptors originate from a boy younger than 10 with acute lymphoblastic leukemia, due to receive a stem cell transplant.

This clonotype came up a few times. The chain uses TRBV7-8 and TRBJ2-7; unclear D gene. V was clipped by 0 bases and J by 7 bases, with 7 bases between them. Germline V lookup: CDR1 SGHVS, CDR2 FQNEAQ. The CDR3 sequence is 12 residues long. The CDR3 region is CASSLAQREQYF. The CDR3, as DNA: TGTGCCAGCAGCTTAGCGCAACGAGAGCAGTACTTC. The full variable domain, its missing parts supplied by reference TRBV7-8 and TRBJ2-7, is GAGVSQSPRYKVAKRGQDVALRCDPISGHVSLFWYQQALGQGPEFLTYFQNEAQLDKSGLPSDRFFAERPEGSVSTLKIQRTQQEDSAVYLCASSLAQREQYFGPGTRLTVT.

The rearrangement uses TRBV20-1 and TRBJ2-1; D might be TRBD2 (6 bases). Germline lookup yields CDR1 DFQATT and CDR2 SNEGSKA (reference sequence). The CDR3 is 14 residues long. Trimming took 0 bases from V and 8 from J, leaving 14 bases between them. The DNA for the CDR3 is TGCAGTGCTAGAGATTTGCGGAGGGAGGATGAGCAGTTCTTC. Translating it yields CSARDLRREDEQFF.

This chain joins TRBV4-3 and TRBJ2-2, with D unclear. The CDR3 has 17 residues. CDR1 LGHNA and CDR2 YSLEER come from the germline V gene. V was cut by 0 bases and J by 2 bases, with 13 bases left in between. The CDR3 DNA reads as TGCGCCAGCAGCCAAGATTTGACCCTGACTAACACCGGGGAGCTGTTTTTT. It is translated as CASSQDLTLTNTGELFF.

This clonotype was seen a handful of times. The chain employs TRBV9 and TRBJ1-3; D uncertain. In germline, CDR1 is SGDLS, CDR2 YYNGEE. V lost 4 bases to trimming and J lost 0 bases, with 11 bases between them. CDR3 length: 15 residues. DNA of the CDR3: TGTGCCAGCAGCCCCCCAACGTACTCTGGAAACACCATATATTTT. Residues: CASSPPTYSGNTIYF.

This rearrangement joins TRBV2 to TRBJ2-2, with a weak D call TRBD2 (8 bases). CDR1 is SNHLY and CDR2 is FYNNEI in the germline V gene. The germline V and J ends were trimmed by 10 bases and 1 base, with 34 bases remaining between them. CDR3 length equals 21 residues. CDR3 coding DNA: TGTGCCACAAGCCCCGGGAGGGGGCCTGAGACGGAGGGGAAGAACACCGGGGAGCTGTTTTTT. Residues: CATSPGRGPETEGKNTGELFF.